These 18 T cell receptor beta chains originate from one sample sequenced in a study of identical twins. TCRdb ran MiXCR on the 5' RACE reads and lists one entry per CDR3 protein. The sample carries 600,000 to 800,000 distinct CDR3 sequences, 21% recorded once. This same sample was also part of a study on T cells expressing NK-cell markers.

The sequenced sample was PBMCs. These receptors were collected from a woman younger than 30 in good health.

This clonotype appeared a few times. This chain uses TRBV12-3 or TRBV12-4 with TRBJ2-5; TRBD2 matches 7 bases. V lost 4 bases to trimming and J lost 2 bases; unmatched junction nucleotides: 7. This CDR3 comprises 15 residues. The DNA of the CDR3 is TGTGCCAGCAGTTATCGTCTTAGCGGGCAAGAGACCCAGTACTTC. Amino acid sequence: CASSYRLSGQETQYF.

In its sample, this clonotype was seen a few times. This chain's CDR3 is CSARGDIAYNEQFF. DNA of the CDR3: TGCAGTGCTAGAGGCGACATAGCCTACAATGAGCAGTTCTTC. This chain joins TRBV20-1 and TRBJ2-1, with D unresolved. Looked up from germline, CDR1 is DFQATT and CDR2 is SNEGSKA (reference sequence). The CDR3 totals 14 residues. The V gene lost 1 base and the J gene lost 2 bases, with 9 bases spanning the gap.

This clonotype came up a few times. The V and J genes are TRBV19 and TRBJ1-1; D is uncertain. This CDR3 has 12 residues. V shed 7 bases and J shed 0 bases, with 6 bases lying between them. In germline, CDR1 is LNHDA, CDR2 SQIVND (reference sequence). CDR3 sequence (DNA): TGTGCCAGTAAAAGGGTGAACACTGAAGCTTTCTTT. It specifies CASKRVNTEAFF.

V is TRBV20-1 and J is TRBJ2-1, with 10 bases that match TRBD2. The V gene end was trimmed by 2 bases and the J gene end by 0 bases; junction bases not matched to a gene: 1. Germline lookup yields CDR1 DFQATT and CDR2 SNEGSKA (reference sequence). This CDR3 spans 15 amino acids. In DNA, the CDR3 is TGCAGTGCTAGACCTAGCGGGGGCTCCTACAATGAGCAGTTCTTC. This gives the protein CSARPSGGSYNEQFF.

This chain uses TRBV20-1 with TRBJ2-7; weak D call: TRBD2 (5 bases). V gave up 4 bases and J gave up 5 bases, with 15 bases separating them. The CDR3 loop spans 13 amino acids. Germline V lookup: CDR1 DFQATT, CDR2 SNEGSKA (reference sequence). The CDR3 spells CSATEDSLNEQYF. The CDR3, as DNA: TGCAGTGCTACTGAGGACTCGTTAAACGAGCAGTACTTC.

This clonotype was counted ten times or more. V and J are TRBV6-4 and TRBJ2-2, with 8 bases matching TRBD2. V gave up 2 bases and J gave up 4 bases; unmatched junction bases: 0. Germline values: CDR1 MRHNA, CDR2 SNTAGT. The CDR3 is made up of 14 amino acids. The CDR3 loop reads CASSDGTSTGELFF. The CDR3 DNA follows: TGTGCCAGCAGTGACGGGACTAGCACCGGGGAGCTGTTTTTT.

This clonotype was counted ten times or more. V gene TRBV7-8 combines with J gene TRBJ1-5, with no clear D. V lost 1 base and J lost 0, with 19 bases in between. The CDR3 consists of 19 residues. Germline V lookup: CDR1 SGHVS, CDR2 FQNEAQ. The chain's CDR3 is CASSLGRHYLAVSNQPQHF. The CDR3 DNA reads TGTGCCAGCAGCTTAGGCCGGCACTACCTGGCAGTTAGCAATCAGCCCCAGCATTTT. Together with reference TRBV7-8 and TRBJ1-5, the CDR3 gives the full variable domain: GAGVSQSPRYKVAKRGQDVALRCDPISGHVSLFWYQQALGQGPEFLTYFQNEAQLDKSGLPSDRFFAERPEGSVSTLKIQRTQQEDSAVYLCASSLGRHYLAVSNQPQHFGDGTRLSIL.

This clonotype occurred many times. The chain couples TRBV5-5 to TRBJ2-3; no clear D. V was trimmed by 4 bases and J by 2 bases, leaving 17 bases between them. Germline V lookup: CDR1 SGHKS, CDR2 YYEKEE (reference sequence). The CDR3 totals 16 residues. The CDR3: CASSLTPSQVTDTQYF. The CDR3, as DNA: TGTGCCAGCAGCCTGACCCCGTCCCAGGTCACAGATACGCAGTATTTT.

This clonotype occurred a few times. J is TRBJ1-6 and V is TRBV5-1; TRBD1 matches at 8 bases. With V trimmed by 2 bases and J by 13 bases, 8 bases remained unmatched. The CDR3 consists of 14 residues. The V gene's germline CDR1 is SGHRS and CDR2 YFSETQ. For the CDR3, the DNA is TGCGCCAGCAGCTTCGGACAGGGCATGGACCCCCTCCACTTT. Translating it yields CASSFGQGMDPLHF.

The rearrangement uses TRBV9 and TRBJ1-5; no reliable D call. V lost 10 bases, J lost 3 bases, and 17 bases lay in between. The CDR3 has 14 amino acids. Germline V gives CDR1 SGDLS, CDR2 YYNGEE. The CDR3 reads CAAKKRRNNQPQHF. The DNA of the CDR3 is TGTGCCGCAAAAAAAAGGAGGAACAATCAGCCCCAGCATTTT.

The V and J genes are TRBV7-9 and TRBJ1-2; no definite D call. The CDR3 sequence is 14 residues long. With 4 bases removed from V and 4 bases from J, the gap between germline ends came to 13 bases. The V gene's germline CDR1 is SEHNR and CDR2 FQNEAQ (reference sequence). This chain's CDR3 is CASSSTRQIYGYTF. Written as DNA, the CDR3 is TGTGCCAGCAGCTCCACACGGCAAATCTATGGCTACACCTTC.

This clonotype came up a few times. The chain links TRBV12-3 or TRBV12-4 to TRBJ2-1; 7 bases align to TRBD2. Germline trimming cut 5 bases from V and 5 bases from J; bases unmatched to any gene: 3. The length of the CDR3 is 13 residues. DNA of the CDR3: TGTGCCAGCAGTGCGACTAGCCACAATGAGCAGTTCTTC. Its translation: CASSATSHNEQFF.

This clonotype occurred a few times. The chain has TRBV14 and TRBJ2-3; possibly TRBD1 or TRBD2 for D (6 bases each). This CDR3 spans 16 amino acids. The V gene lost 6 bases and the J gene lost 6 bases, with 22 bases spanning the gap. Germline values: CDR1 SGHDN, CDR2 FVKESK. CDR3 region: CASRDRSGDPHDTQYF. As DNA, the CDR3 is TGTGCCAGCAGGGACAGATCGGGGGATCCCCACGATACGCAGTATTTT.

The chain employs TRBV7-9 and TRBJ2-1, with TRBD2 matching over 13 bases. CDR1 and CDR2 from the germline V gene are SEHNR and FQNEAQ (reference sequence). The CDR3 is made up of 16 amino acids. The V gene end was trimmed by 5 bases and the J gene end by 9 bases; junction bases not matched to a gene: 10. CDR3 amino acids: CASSARTSGSLGEQFF. DNA of the CDR3: TGTGCCAGCAGCGCCAGGACTAGCGGGAGTCTGGGTGAGCAGTTCTTC.

The gene calls are TRBV6-2 or TRBV6-3 and TRBJ2-5; maybe TRBD2 (6 bases). The CDR3 totals 13 residues. CDR1 MNHEY and CDR2 SVGEGT come from the germline V gene. V gave up 6 bases and J gave up 5 bases, with 13 bases separating them. Here the CDR3 reads CASRGTARETQYF. CDR3 nucleotides: TGTGCCAGCAGGGGGACTGCCCGGGAGACCCAGTACTTC.

The table lists this clonotype with many counts. This CDR3 is CASCTSGGDGELFF. CDR3 coding DNA: TGTGCCAGCTGTACTAGCGGGGGCGACGGGGAGCTGTTTTTT. The chain combines TRBV6-5 with TRBJ2-2; 11 positions match TRBD2. This CDR3 has 14 amino acids. The junction had 6 bases not matched to a gene; V was cut back by 8 bases and J by 7 bases. Looked up from germline, CDR1 is MNHEY and CDR2 is SVGAGI.

The chain combines TRBV5-5 with TRBJ2-3; TRBD2 matches at 11 bases. Germline V gene data show CDR1 as SGHKS and CDR2 as YYEKEE (reference sequence). With V trimmed by 7 bases and J by 3 bases, 7 bases remained unmatched. CDR3 length: 15 amino acids. For the CDR3, the DNA is TGTGCCAGCGGCCCCGGGACTAGCGGAACAGATACGCAGTATTTT. This codes for CASGPGTSGTDTQYF.

V is TRBV4-3 and J is TRBJ2-2; 11 nucleotides agree with TRBD2. V lost 1 base, J lost 1 base, and 11 bases stayed unmatched. Germline V CDR1 and CDR2: LGHNA, YSLEER. CDR3 size: 20 residues. The CDR3 nucleotides read TGCGCCAGCAGCCAAGGGGCACTGAGGACTAGCGGGCTGAACACCGGGGAGCTGTTTTTT. Amino acids: CASSQGALRTSGLNTGELFF.